What follows are 20 T cell receptor beta chains derived from one specimen sequenced in a study of blood T cell repertoires in COVID-19. Using immunoSEQ multiplex PCR, the repertoire was profiled, and TCRdb retains in-frame clones only, with some absent. The sample includes roughly 150,000 clones, 70% to 90% of them seen just once. Sequenced input: peripheral blood. The receptors come from a woman aged 55-75 years with COVID-19, enrolled during active disease.

This clone was seen a handful of times. The gene calls are TRBV6-5 and TRBJ1-1, with D unresolved. The CDR3 loop spans 11 amino acids. Per germline, CDR1 MNHEY and CDR2 SVGAGI. V was cut by 6 bases and J by 11 bases, with 13 bases left in between. The CDR3 reads CASRLAYTAFF. The CDR3 nucleotides are TGTGCCAGCAGACTTGCCTATACGGCTTTCTTT.

The V and J genes are TRBV6-5 and TRBJ1-1, with D perhaps matching TRBD1 (5 bases). The CDR3 is 15 residues long. Germline CDR1 MNHEY, CDR2 SVGAGI. With 7 bases removed from V and 4 bases from J, the gap between germline ends came to 19 bases. CDR3 sequence (DNA): TGTGCCAGCACCCCAACCTCGACAGAAGGCACTGAAGCTTTCTTT. It is translated as CASTPTSTEGTEAFF.

The genes are TRBV5-1 and TRBJ2-7, with 9 bases lining up with TRBD1. This CDR3 is built from 15 residues. Germline lookup yields CDR1 SGHRS and CDR2 YFSETQ. The J segment lost 6 bases and the V segment lost 4 bases, leaving 11 bases of the junction unmatched. The DNA of the CDR3 is TGCGCCAGCAGCCAAAATAGACAGGGGGGCGGCGAGCAGTACTTC. It yields the protein CASSQNRQGGGEQYF.

To note about this clone: One junction end disagrees with the germline gene, perhaps due to a read error. The CDR3 sequence is CASSFRQGASPHF. The CDR3 nucleotides are TGTGCCAGCAGCTTCAGGCAGGGCGCCTCCCCTCACTTC. The chain links TRBV7-9 to TRBJ2-5; the D gene is possibly TRBD1 (5 bases). The CDR3 contains 13 residues. Germline lookup yields CDR1 SEHNR and CDR2 FQNEAQ (reference sequence). Variable domain in full (rest from reference TRBV7-9 and TRBJ2-5): DTGVSQNPRHKITKRGQNVTFRCDPISEHNRLYWYRQTLGQGPEFLTYFQNEAQLEKSRLLSDRFSAERPKGSFSTLEIQRTEQGDSAMYLCASSFRQGASPHFGPGTRLLVL.

V is TRBV2 and J is TRBJ2-1, with 11 bases aligning to TRBD1. V gave up 5 bases and J gave up 5 bases; unmatched junction bases: 8. CDR3 length: 16 amino acids. In germline, CDR1 is SNHLY, CDR2 FYNNEI. Written as DNA, the CDR3 is TGTGCCAGCAGTTTACCGGGACAGGGGGTCAACAATGAGCAGTTCTTC. It codes for CASSLPGQGVNNEQFF.

The rearrangement links TRBV7-6 to TRBJ1-3; D is unclear. V lost 1 base and J lost 2, with 12 bases in between. The V gene's germline CDR1 is SGHVS and CDR2 FNYEAQ. The CDR3 totals 16 residues. This CDR3 is CASSLGGPGTGNTIYF. In DNA, the CDR3 is TGTGCCAGCAGCTTAGGAGGCCCGGGGACTGGAAACACCATATATTTT.

The chain couples TRBV10-2 to TRBJ1-5, with 9 bases fitting TRBD1. Germline CDR1 is WSHSY and CDR2 is SAAADI. The CDR3 totals 20 residues. Trimming took 0 bases from V and 6 from J; bases not matched to a gene: 18. Here the CDR3 DNA reads TGCGCCAGCAGTGAGTCGAGATTCGGCGTGGGGGGACAGGGAGGTCAGCCCCAGCATTTT. The encoded protein is CASSESRFGVGGQGGQPQHF.

The chain combines TRBV24-1 with TRBJ1-2; 10 nucleotides agree with TRBD1. Germline lookup yields CDR1 KGHDR and CDR2 SFDVKD. Trimming at V came to 3 bases and at J to 6 bases, leaving 3 bases not matched to a gene. The CDR3 sequence is 14 residues long. CDR3: CATSDGQGVHGYTF. The CDR3 DNA sequence: TGTGCCACCAGTGATGGACAGGGGGTTCATGGCTACACCTTC.

This clone came up once. The chain couples TRBV7-8 to TRBJ1-1; possibly TRBD1 for D (5 bases). The CDR3 is 14 residues long. Germline CDR1 reads SGHVS; CDR2 reads FQNEAQ. V lost 5 bases and J 0 bases, leaving 10 bases between the germline ends. The CDR3, as DNA: TGTGCCAGCAGCCTCGGAGGGGTGAACACTGAAGCTTTCTTT. It encodes CASSLGGVNTEAFF.

V usage is TRBV5-1 and J usage is TRBJ2-5; a weak D match, TRBD2 (6 bases). The germline V gene has CDR1 SGHRS and CDR2 YFSETQ. The CDR3 length is 14 residues. V was pared by 0 bases and J by 3 bases, with 9 bases between. The CDR3 region has the DNA TGCGCCAGCAGCTTGGTTTCGGGGGAAGAGACCCAGTACTTC. Translated: CASSLVSGEETQYF. Based on the CDR3 plus reference TRBV5-1 and TRBJ2-5, the full variable domain is KAGVTQTPRYLIKTRGQQVTLSCSPISGHRSVSWYQQTPGQGLQFLFEYFSETQRNKGNFPGRFSGRQFSNSRSEMNVSTLELGDSALYLCASSLVSGEETQYFGPGTRLLVL.

The gene calls are TRBV7-9 and TRBJ2-2; a possible D gene is TRBD1 (6 bases). The CDR3 loop spans 13 amino acids. V gave up 5 bases and J gave up 7 bases, with 11 bases separating them. From germline, CDR1 is SEHNR and CDR2 FQNEAQ (reference sequence). This chain's CDR3 is CASSLQGVGELFF. The DNA of the CDR3 is TGTGCCAGCAGCCTACAGGGTGTCGGGGAGCTGTTTTTT. The whole variable domain, filled in from reference TRBV7-9 and TRBJ2-2, reads DTGVSQNPRHKITKRGQNVTFRCDPISEHNRLYWYRQTLGQGPEFLTYFQNEAQLEKSRLLSDRFSAERPKGSFSTLEIQRTEQGDSAMYLCASSLQGVGELFFGEGSRLTVL.

The CDR3 DNA sequence: TGTGCCAGCTCACGTACAGGGGCCCCAGCTAACTATGGCTACACCTTC. This encodes CASSRTGAPANYGYTF. The chain carries TRBV18 and TRBJ1-2, with 7 bases matching TRBD1. The ends lost 4 bases at V and 0 bases at J; junction bases unmatched: 8. The length of the CDR3 is 16 residues. Germline V gene data show CDR1 as KGHSH and CDR2 as LQKENI.

This clone appeared a few times. V and J are TRBV5-6 and TRBJ1-3, with no clear D. V lost 2 bases, J lost 0 bases, and 12 bases lay in between. CDR1 and CDR2 (germline): SGHDT, YYEEEE. This CDR3 is built from 16 residues. This CDR3 is CASSFTMRVSGNTIYF. The CDR3 region has the DNA TGTGCCAGCAGCTTCACGATGCGGGTCTCTGGAAACACCATATATTTT.

This chain connects TRBV10-1 to TRBJ2-2; TRBD2 matches 11 bases. The CDR3 sequence is 18 residues long. With 6 bases clipped from V and 4 bases from J, the junction kept 13 bases outside the gene matches. Germline CDR1 and CDR2: WNHNN and SYGVQD (reference sequence). The DNA for the CDR3 is TGCGCCAGCAGGGTTACTAGCGGGAGAGAAGTTGGCACCGGGGAGCTGTTTTTT. Residues: CASRVTSGREVGTGELFF.

The J gene is TRBJ2-7, the V gene TRBV19; 10 nucleotides agree with TRBD2. The CDR3 length is 15 residues. V shed 4 bases and J 3 bases; nucleotides not matched to a gene: 6. Germline V gives CDR1 LNHDA, CDR2 SQIVND (reference sequence). The CDR3, as DNA: TGTGCCAGTAGTAATCTAGCGGGAGTTATCTACGAGCAGTACTTC. Translation gives CASSNLAGVIYEQYF.

The chain recombines TRBV4-2 with TRBJ1-1; 8 bases agree with TRBD1. J gave up 5 bases and V 8 bases, and 7 bases lay outside the gene matches. CDR3 length: 13 residues. CDR1 is LGHNA, CDR2 YNFKEQ, per germline. CDR3 amino acids: CASGGQGRTEAFF. CDR3 DNA sequence: TGTGCCAGCGGAGGACAGGGCCGTACTGAAGCTTTCTTT.

The chain recombines TRBV11-1 with TRBJ2-2; tentative D call: TRBD1 (6 bases). This CDR3 is 14 amino acids long. Germline lookup yields CDR1 SGHAT and CDR2 FQDESV (reference sequence). V shed 2 bases and J shed 9 bases, with 13 bases lying between them. CDR3 nucleotide sequence: TGTGCCAGCAGCTTATCCGCAGGGGACCGGGAGCTGTTTTTT. It specifies CASSLSAGDRELFF.

The rearrangement links TRBV11-3 to TRBJ2-5, with 7 bases that match TRBD1. Germline lookup yields CDR1 SGHNT and CDR2 YENEEA. This CDR3 has 14 residues. With 5 bases clipped from V and 2 bases from J, the junction kept 5 bases outside the gene matches. Written as DNA, the CDR3 is TGTGCCAGCAGCCCTCGACAGGGACAAGAGACCCAGTACTTC. Translating it yields CASSPRQGQETQYF. The full variable domain, rest sourced from reference TRBV11-3 and TRBJ2-5, is EAGVVQSPRYKIIEKKQPVAFWCNPISGHNTLYWYLQNLGQGPELLIRYENEEAVDDSQLPKDRFSAERLKGVDSTLKIQPAELGDSAVYLCASSPRQGQETQYFGPGTRLLVL.

This sequence joins TRBV27 and TRBJ2-3; no definite D call. V was trimmed by 5 bases and J by 3 bases, leaving 6 bases between them. Germline loops: CDR1 MNHEY, CDR2 SMNVEV (reference sequence). The CDR3 extends over 12 amino acids. CDR3 amino acids: CASSPGTDTQYF. CDR3 nucleotide sequence: TGTGCCAGCAGTCCCGGTACAGATACGCAGTATTTT.

The V and J genes are TRBV30 and TRBJ1-6, with TRBD1 identical over 7 bases. This CDR3 has 15 residues. CDR1 and CDR2 from the germline V gene are GTSNPN and SVGIG (reference sequence). V lost 2 bases and J lost 7; bases outside the gene matches: 8. The CDR3 region is CAWSSLTGLNSPLHF. Here the CDR3 DNA reads TGTGCCTGGAGTTCCCTGACAGGGTTGAATTCACCCCTCCACTTT.